The source of this T cell receptor (beta chain) is a study of long-term antiretroviral therapy in people with HIV. The CDR3 has 18 residues. Germline V gene data show CDR1 as MDHEN and CDR2 as SYDVKM. J was trimmed by 5 bases and V by 2 bases; bases with no gene match: 10. Sequencing used immunoSEQ v3.0 at survey level. The study targeted 40,000-50,000 T-cell genomes per sample in sequencing. The protocol was immunoSEQ multiplex PCR, while the TCRdb copy is restricted to in-frame clones and leaves out a portion. Of 20,000 to 30,000 clones listed, roughly four fifths are singletons. This clone was seen just once. Its cognate antigen is unknown. The study's findings and limits: Repertoires with HIV possessed tighter CDR3 length spans than those of controls. The data indicate that diversity increased after ART but remained below transplant donor controls.

Each participant with HIV received care in the United States. This rearrangement joins TRBV28 to TRBJ2-2; TRBD1 matches at 11 bases. This sample comprised unsorted PBMCs, obtained 1.1 years before starting antiretroviral therapy. This sequence was found in a woman in her twenties or thirties with HIV. CDR3 sequence (DNA): TGTGCCAGCAGTTTACGGGGACAGGGGGTGTTGGTTACCGGGGAGCTGTTTTTT. As protein: CASSLRGQGVLVTGELFF.